This record concerns one TCR beta chain sequence. Its specificity is not known. Only in-frame clones appear in the TCRdb table, and some are missing; sequencing was by immunoSEQ multiplex PCR. Of over 130,000 clones listed, 90% are singletons. These data come from a study of T cell responses to AZD1222 COVID-19 vaccine. Points from the study as a whole: White British people made up most donors, females outnumbered males, and clonal diversity was possibly underestimated. Repertoires in all cases were sampled only once the peak T cell response had passed.

Germline V CDR1 and CDR2: SGHVS, FNYEAQ. V lost 5 bases, J lost 5 bases, and 19 bases lay in between. There are 15 residues in the CDR3. The chain combines TRBV7-6 with TRBJ2-7, with D possibly being TRBD2 (6 bases). This clonotype was obtained from an adult who received the AZD1222 COVID-19 vaccine. This material consisted of peripheral blood, taken 28 days after the second AZD1222 dose. CDR3 sequence: CASSLGTVWGDEQYF. CDR3 sequence (DNA): TGTGCCAGCAGCCTCGGAACAGTGTGGGGGGACGAGCAGTACTTC.